The TCR beta chain under discussion was sequenced for a study of early T cells in non-severe SARS-CoV-2 infection. Study-wide context: Whole-blood bulk RNA, unsorted, was sequenced, and chains were unpaired.

MiXCR was run by TCRdb on the 5' RACE reads, yielding one entry per CDR3 protein. Seen here are roughly 47,000 distinct CDR3 sequences, about a quarter observed once, and the top ten hold under 6%. This clonotype was picked up many times. V was cut by 3 bases and J by 3 bases, with 8 bases left in between. The CDR3 is 13 amino acids. The sequence derives from an adult who was a healthcare worker with PCR-confirmed SARS-CoV-2 infection or an uninfected control (not recorded which). The sample was whole blood, taken at baseline. V gene TRBV12-3 or TRBV12-4 combines with J gene TRBJ1-1; D may be TRBD1 (6 bases). CDR3 sequence reads: CASSFKGDTEAFF. CDR3 bases: TGTGCCAGCAGTTTTAAGGGGGACACTGAAGCTTTCTTT.